This TCR beta chain was recovered during a study of shared clonotypes between healthy human individuals (dated by TCRdb to 2018 to 2021). Background on the whole study: Three men and a couple of women, aged 18 to 49 years, made up the cohort. Each donor's leukapheresis produced roughly between about 0.8 and 10 billion PBMCs. Different laboratories and diverse techniques were used to prepare libraries and sequence TCR repertoires, to increase sequencing depth and limit assay-specific biases. Blood TCR repertoires of four to six healthy adults were deeply sequenced to estimate repertoire size and the extent of clonotype sharing between individuals. For each donor, three plates each were used for CD4 naive and CD4 memory, two plates were used for CD8 naive, and one plate was used for CD8 memory. The paper's findings and limits, for the study overall: The genetic and exposure-history diversity represented was limited by the small number of donors. Rarefaction of sorted-subset datasets indicated incomplete sequencing despite the large sequencing depth. Higher generation probabilities were observed for clonotypes shared by all four sorted-subset donors than for non-shared clonotypes. Based on pairwise subsampling, the degree of clonotype sharing among donors was expected to be affected by sequencing depth. Larger estimated clonotype richness was generally found for naive subsets than for memory subsets. Across four donors, roughly 5.1% of naive CD4, more than 3% of naive CD8, about 2.3% of memory CD4, and 0.4% of memory CD8 clonotypes were shared. Sampling was limited to blood, and TCR repertoires in tissue likely differ from TCR repertoires in blood.

The CDR3 covers 11 residues, taking in both the cysteine and the phenylalanine. Only the CDR3 DNA stays, 33 bases, in frame from base 1. Per the germline V gene, WSHSY is the CDR1 and SAAADI is the CDR2. The trim is 2 bases for V and 9 bases for J, with a gap of 7 bases between the germline ends. For the CD8 naive samples, CD45RO-negative cells were positively selected for CCR7, yielding a CD45RA+CCR7+ population from which TemRA cells were excluded. Healthy HIV-negative adults with no recently reported acute infections or vaccinations were included as donors. Every donor was a Caucasian adult residing in Nashville, Tennessee, USA. Blood was collected by leukapheresis, and PBMCs were isolated by Ficoll-Histopaque density gradient centrifugation and then cryopreserved in liquid nitrogen vapor phase. Analytical flow cytometry was used to check the purity and quantity of every magnetically sorted T cell population. Each sorted fraction had its genomic DNA isolated and then quantified by UV absorbance on a Nanodrop 2000c.

TCR CDR3 regions were amplified from genomic DNA by multiplex PCR using the deep immunoSEQ assay. Extracted genomic DNA from each cell subset was distributed evenly across all wells of several immunoSEQ 96-well plates, and each plate was treated as a replicate. Each replicate PCR for sorted subsets received roughly 200 ng genomic DNA, equal to tens of thousands of T cell genomes. Purified libraries were measured with a Qubit 3.0 fluorometer, size-checked on a Bioanalyzer 2100, and measured again with the KAPA Library Quantification kit. Every immunoSEQ 96-well plate was sequenced on a separate single-read 150-cycle Illumina NextSeq 550 flow cell. Concerning the study's data processing: Because the immunoSEQ output held only junctional sequences and lacked quality scores, the filtering could not match the filtering applied to full-length reads. Sequences were annotated with PyIR, a Python wrapper for IgBLAST v1.9, using IMGT germline references to assign V/J genes and CDR3. Reads were removed for weak V/J assignments (E-value above 1e-6), missing CDR3, stop codons, out-of-frame junctions, or ambiguous translated residues. V3J clonotypes were defined as sequences sharing the same inferred V gene, J gene, and CDR3 amino acid sequence. To compute the percentage overlap between repertoires, the number of shared unique clonotypes was divided by the size of the smaller repertoire. Repertoire richness was assessed with RTK rarefaction, the Chao1 estimator, and Recon v2.1 estimates of unobserved clonotypes. OLGA was used to compute generation probabilities for all TCRbeta clonotypes that the gDNA method yielded from a handful of donors. Held by TCRdb, this immuneACCESS table contains in-frame sequences only and omits some clones. Under half of the omission traces to an unresolved V gene where checked; the cause of the rest is unknown. V, J and clone size reflect that table, while D and trimming were determined from the DNA. The table for this sample lists hundreds of thousands of clones; approximately 96% of them were counted only once. Approximately 0.1% of the sample is in the top ten clones.

This clone was counted only a few times. The target of this receptor is not known. The input lacks base qualities; no much larger clone sits a single base away. The source is a woman under 40 in good health. The sample was naive CD8+ T cells sorted from blood. According to the study, the label for this sample's cell subset or site signals: CD45RA+CCR7+. The rearranged segments are TRBV10-2 and TRBJ1-1; no D segment can be confidently identified. Here is the DNA: TGCGCCAGCAGTGAGAACAGAAAAGCTTTCTTT. Its protein reads: CASSENRKAFF.